A selection of T cell receptor beta chains follows, all from one sample in a study of cytotoxic CD8 clonotypes in ibrutinib-treated CLL. TCRdb's copy holds only in-frame clones and misses some; the assay was immunoSEQ multiplex PCR. The table lists 97,000 or so clones, around 80% of them singletons, with 25% to 40% in the top ten. The material sequenced was PBMCs, taken after 12 months of ibrutinib treatment. These receptors all stem from a human donor with chronic lymphocytic leukemia. Both conserved end residues are part of each CDR3. D genes are given only for firm matches. Clone sizes are given selectively: once, few, many, or a class where the clone is expanded.

v_call: TRBV7-2; clone_size: .; j_call: TRBJ1-5; d_call: TRBD1; cdr3_aa: CASGPGTGNQPQHF; cdr3_nt: TGTGCCAGTGGTCCCGGGACAGGGAACCAGCCCCAGCATTTT
v_call: TRBV7-2; clone_size: .; j_call: TRBJ2-7; d_call: .; cdr3_aa: CASSINPANGGYF; cdr3_nt: TGTGCCAGCAGCATAAACCCGGCAAACGGTGGGTACTTC
v_call: TRBV30; clone_size: few; j_call: TRBJ1-6; d_call: .; cdr3_aa: CAWRQLTYNSPLHF; cdr3_nt: TGTGCCTGGAGGCAGCTAACCTATAATTCACCCCTCCACTTT
v_call: TRBV6-1; clone_size: .; j_call: TRBJ1-1; d_call: .; cdr3_aa: CASRTRGTEAFF; cdr3_nt: TGTGCCAGCAGAACCAGGGGCACTGAAGCTTTCTTT
v_call: TRBV29-1; clone_size: .; j_call: TRBJ2-2; d_call: TRBD1; cdr3_aa: CSVNRGANTGELFF; cdr3_nt: TGCAGCGTTAACAGGGGCGCGAACACCGGGGAGCTGTTTTTT
v_call: TRBV7-2; clone_size: .; j_call: TRBJ2-1; d_call: TRBD2; cdr3_aa: CASSLVLAGGTNEQFF; cdr3_nt: TGTGCCAGCAGCTTAGTACTAGCGGGGGGGACCAATGAGCAGTTCTTC
v_call: TRBV5-5; clone_size: .; j_call: TRBJ2-7; d_call: .; cdr3_aa: CASSLDGSYPYEQYF; cdr3_nt: TGTGCCAGCAGTTTGGACGGATCATACCCCTACGAGCAGTACTTC
v_call: TRBV7-2; clone_size: once; j_call: TRBJ2-2; d_call: .; cdr3_aa: CASSLQAGPGNTGELFF; cdr3_nt: TGTGCCAGCAGCTTACAAGCCGGGCCAGGGAACACCGGGGAGCTGTTTTTT
v_call: TRBV10-3; clone_size: few; j_call: TRBJ2-5; d_call: .; cdr3_aa: CAISEGKRETQYF; cdr3_nt: TGTGCCATCAGTGAAGGGAAAAGAGAGACCCAGTACTTC
v_call: TRBV5-1; clone_size: once; j_call: TRBJ2-7; d_call: .; cdr3_aa: CASSLDPVYEQYF; cdr3_nt: TGCGCCAGCAGCTTGGATCCAGTTTACGAGCAGTACTTC